This T cell receptor (beta chain) was recovered during a study of cytotoxic CD8 clonotypes in ibrutinib-treated CLL. Sequencing used immunoSEQ multiplex PCR; TCRdb keeps in-frame clones, though not all of them. The table includes 68,000 or so clones, more than 60% detected once. The input for sequencing was PBMCs, taken after 12 months of ibrutinib treatment. This TCR was recovered from a human donor with chronic lymphocytic leukemia.

CDR3: CASSTGTGGTDTQYF. For the CDR3, the DNA is TGTGCCAGCAGCACCGGGACAGGGGGCACAGATACGCAGTATTTT. This sequence joins TRBV5-6 and TRBJ2-3, with 10 bases matching TRBD1. J gave up 1 base and V 4 bases, and 3 bases lay outside the gene matches. Germline values: CDR1 SGHDT, CDR2 YYEEEE. The CDR3 consists of 15 residues.